This TCR beta chain was sequenced in a study of post-analysis software for immune sequencing data (dated by TCRdb to between 2014 and 2017). With respect to the entire study: Disease courses on record covered relapsing-remitting, secondary progressive and progressive-relapsing multiple sclerosis, though some patients had no subtype annotation. A subset of samples was prepared in parallel using single-end sample barcoding, then pooled and co-amplified after Illumina adapter ligation. The patient repertoires were compared against approximately ten previously published healthy control repertoires obtained from donors aged about 6 to 25 years. The full study reports these points: Direct clustering with F measure showed strong co-clustering of samples prepared in the same batch, prompting a batch-effect correction. Significantly lower normalized Chao1 diversity was found in multiple sclerosis patients than in controls, suggesting substantial peripheral T-cell clonal expansion. The multiple sclerosis patient group was slightly younger than the control group.

To demonstrate the VDJtools post-analysis software, the study profiled TCR beta repertoires from the peripheral blood of about 13 young patients with multiple sclerosis. The multiple sclerosis patients were children and adolescents between roughly 6 and 16 years of age. Receptors were amplified or captured by PCR. Instrument used: Illumina HiSeq 2500. Unique molecular identifiers were incorporated into TCR beta cDNA libraries to reduce PCR and sequencing biases. Every 1 to 10 million input T cells yielded 500,000 or so cDNA molecules, meaning each molecule approximated one T cell. The same protocol used for the earlier healthy control dataset was applied to prepare and sequence the patient libraries. Within a given batch, samples were prepared together, multiplexed and sequenced on the same HiSeq lane. In the authors' own workflow: Raw barcoded reads were processed with MIGEC, and single-read molecular identifier groups were discarded before consensus assembly and CDR3 extraction. VDJtools was used for post-analysis of the clonotype tables, and diversity was normalized by down-sampling every dataset to the size of the smallest sample. In repertoire overlap clustering, CDR3 amino acid sequences, but not nucleotide sequences, were matched to correct batch-related cross-sample contamination. TCRdb applied fastp at Q25 and MiXCR to the public reads, then kept only in-frame beta chains. Every entry covers one CDR3 protein and lists the most common genes and DNA from its rows. V and J calls and clone size were set by TCRdb, not the authors. The sample profile shows roughly 730,000 distinct CDR3 sequences; 25% to 30% of them were found once. The ten largest clonotypes hold roughly 0.57% of the sample.

This clonotype was seen more than once but under ten times. The clone's antigen remains unknown. No quality values exist for individual bases; no much larger clone is one base distant. This TCR was recovered from a girl aged 5-17 years with multiple sclerosis. Source material: blood.

The nucleotide sequence reads as follows: TGTGCCATCAGTGGGCGGGGGACAACTTCAAATTCACCCCTCCACTTT. This translates into CAISGRGTTSNSPLHF. The sequence is built from TRBV10-3 and TRBJ1-6; 6 matching bases give a weak D call of TRBD1. CDR3 length: 16 amino acids, cysteine to phenylalanine. The kept DNA is CDR3 alone, 48 bases in frame from the first base. In the germline V gene, CDR1 corresponds to ENHRY and CDR2 to SYGVKD. V loses 4 bases, J loses 7 bases, and the germline ends lie 17 bases apart.